The 29 T cell receptor beta chains in this list originate from one sample, sequenced in a study of T cell responses to AZD1222 COVID-19 vaccine (dated by TCRdb to about 2021). Receptor amplification or capture employed the immunoSEQ multiplex PCR assay. In its TCRdb copy, this immuneACCESS table keeps in-frame sequences only and misses some clones. Where compared with another copy, unresolved V genes explain less than half of these, and the others have no known cause. The table for this sample lists 150,000 to 200,000 clones; 93% of them were counted only once. Over 0.7% of the sample rests with the top ten. The label giving this sample's time point can be read as: baseline before first vaccination. The sequencing used peripheral blood, collected on day 0 of AZD1222 vaccination. These receptors came from an adult in good health.

The CDR3 region is CASSPGGQNYGYTF. The CDR3 region has the DNA TGTGCCAGCAGTCCCGGGGGACAGAACTATGGCTACACCTTC. The genes are TRBV6-5 and TRBJ1-2, with 7 bases identical to TRBD1. Germline CDR1 and CDR2: MNHEY and SVGAGI. This CDR3 is 14 amino acids long. The J segment lost 2 bases and the V segment lost 5 bases, leaving 5 bases of the junction unmatched.

V is TRBV5-1 and J is TRBJ1-1; tentatively, D is TRBD1 (5 bases). V shed 6 bases and J shed 3 bases, with 18 bases lying between them. The germline gives CDR1 SGHRS, CDR2 YFSETQ. CDR3 length equals 15 residues. CDR3 amino acids: CASTRRGWADTEAFF. CDR3 nucleotide sequence: TGCGCCAGCACCCGCCGGGGGTGGGCGGACACTGAAGCTTTCTTT.

This chain links TRBV28 with TRBJ1-4, with a tentative D call TRBD1 (5 bases). V lost 4 bases and J 6 bases, leaving 12 bases between the germline ends. The CDR3 covers 14 residues. Looked up from germline, CDR1 is MDHEN and CDR2 is SYDVKM. CDR3 amino acids: CASSSAGVYEKLFF. The CDR3 coding sequence is TGTGCCAGCAGTTCAGCGGGGGTATATGAAAAACTGTTTTTT.

In regard to this clone: The junction does not match germline at one end; this may be a read error. The genes are TRBV2 and TRBJ1-2; tentatively, D is TRBD1 (6 bases). Germline V CDR1 and CDR2: SNHLY, FYNNEI. The CDR3 consists of 12 residues. CDR3 in DNA: TGTGCCAGCAGTGAACAATTAACAGGGAGCGCCTTC. Translated: CASSEQLTGSAF.

V usage is TRBV7-2 and J usage is TRBJ2-7; D is undetermined. The CDR3 has 14 amino acids. Deletions cut 4 bases from V and 3 bases from J, with 13 bases between. The germline V gene has CDR1 SGHTA and CDR2 FQGNSA. CDR3 coding DNA: TGTGCCAGCAGCTCAATAGGGTCGGACTACGAGCAGTACTTC. Translating gives CASSSIGSDYEQYF.

This chain uses TRBV7-9 with TRBJ2-3; the D gene is possibly TRBD2 (5 bases). The CDR3 is 16 amino acids. Deletions cut 8 bases from V and 1 base from J, with 19 bases between. CDR1 SEHNR and CDR2 FQNEAQ come from the germline V gene (reference sequence). The CDR3 is CASVMGRGIGTDTQYF. The CDR3 DNA reads TGTGCCAGCGTAATGGGCCGGGGAATAGGCACAGATACGCAGTATTTT. Full variable domain (missing parts from reference TRBV7-9 and TRBJ2-3): DTGVSQNPRHKITKRGQNVTFRCDPISEHNRLYWYRQTLGQGPEFLTYFQNEAQLEKSRLLSDRFSAERPKGSFSTLEIQRTEQGDSAMYLCASVMGRGIGTDTQYFGPGTRLTVL.

The chain recombines TRBV5-4 with TRBJ2-7; 7 bases fit TRBD1. The trim removed 2 bases at V and 4 bases at J, leaving 0 bases unmatched. The V gene's germline CDR1 is SGHNT and CDR2 YYREEE (reference sequence). The CDR3 has 12 residues. CDR3 protein: CASSLQGYEQYF. CDR3 coding DNA: TGTGCCAGCAGCTTACAGGGGTACGAGCAGTACTTC.

The chain joins TRBV29-1 to TRBJ2-3, with TRBD2 as a possible D gene (5 bases). Germline-derived CDR1 and CDR2 are SQVTM and ANQGSEA. V was shortened by 3 bases and J by 1 base, with 8 bases between the two germline ends. The CDR3 is 13 amino acids. DNA of the CDR3: TGCAGCGTTGACCGGCGGGGCACAGATACGCAGTATTTT. It yields the protein CSVDRRGTDTQYF.

The chain employs TRBV7-9 and TRBJ1-1, with D unresolved. CDR3 length: 13 amino acids. The germline V gene has CDR1 SEHNR and CDR2 FQNEAQ (reference sequence). V dropped 2 bases and J dropped 4 bases, with 8 bases sitting between them. Written as DNA, the CDR3 is TGTGCCAGCAGCTTATTCTCCAGCACTGAAGCTTTCTTT. This encodes CASSLFSSTEAFF. The whole variable domain, remainder taken from reference TRBV7-9 and TRBJ1-1, is DTGVSQNPRHKITKRGQNVTFRCDPISEHNRLYWYRQTLGQGPEFLTYFQNEAQLEKSRLLSDRFSAERPKGSFSTLEIQRTEQGDSAMYLCASSLFSSTEAFFGQGTRLTVV.

The rearrangement links TRBV4-1 to TRBJ2-5, with D possibly TRBD2 on 6 matching bases. V was cut by 8 bases and J by 4 bases, with 23 bases left in between. Germline CDR1 reads MGHRA; CDR2 reads YSYEKL. This CDR3 has 16 amino acids. In DNA form, the CDR3 reads TGCGCCAGCGGCGTCGCCGCTAGCGCACGAGGAGAGACCCAGTACTTC. It codes for CASGVAASARGETQYF.

This rearrangement joins TRBV6-2 or TRBV6-3 to TRBJ1-1, with 9 bases fitting TRBD1. V lost 4 bases and J lost 2; bases outside the gene matches: 8. The CDR3 has 16 amino acids. Germline V lookup: CDR1 MNHEY, CDR2 SVGEGT. For the CDR3, the DNA is TGTGCCAGCAGTTCACCGGGACAGGGATTTAACACTGAAGCTTTCTTT. Its translation is CASSSPGQGFNTEAFF.

V gene TRBV20-1 combines with J gene TRBJ2-7; D is possibly TRBD1 (6 bases). CDR3 size: 12 residues. Germline CDR1 reads DFQATT; CDR2 reads SNEGSKA (reference sequence). Trimming pared 3 bases from V and 5 bases from J, leaving 11 bases between. CDR3 coding DNA: TGCAGTGCTAGTCAGGGGTTCGACGAGCAGTACTTC. Translating gives CSASQGFDEQYF.

The rearrangement uses TRBV24-1 and TRBJ1-1; possible D gene TRBD1, 5 bases. From germline, CDR1 is KGHDR and CDR2 SFDVKD. V was pared by 0 bases and J by 5 bases, with 15 bases between. The CDR3 sequence is 16 residues long. In DNA form, the CDR3 reads TGTGCCACCAGTGATTTGTTAAGGGGACCTGATACTGAAGCTTTCTTT. It specifies CATSDLLRGPDTEAFF.

The chain uses TRBV28 and TRBJ1-2; D is unclear. V lost 5 bases and J lost 6, with 19 bases in between. Germline loops: CDR1 MDHEN, CDR2 SYDVKM. The CDR3 extends over 15 amino acids. CDR3 sequence: CASSPSGNALDGYTF. CDR3 coding DNA: TGTGCCAGCAGTCCCTCCGGTAATGCTTTGGATGGCTACACCTTC.

J is TRBJ1-4 and V is TRBV20-1; D ambiguous. V was pared by 6 bases and J by 5 bases, with 7 bases between. This CDR3 has 11 residues. Per the germline V gene, CDR1 is DFQATT and CDR2 is SNEGSKA (reference sequence). This CDR3 is CSAPNNEKLFF. The CDR3 DNA reads TGCAGTGCCCCCAACAATGAAAAACTGTTTTTT.

The genes are TRBV5-1 and TRBJ2-7; D perhaps matches TRBD1 (6 bases). Germline CDR1 reads SGHRS; CDR2 reads YFSETQ. This CDR3 region has 17 residues. The V end lost 4 bases, the J end lost 3 bases, and 23 bases lay between the germline ends. In DNA, the CDR3 is TGCGCCAGCAGCCCGTCGGGGACACCGGTCCGGAGCTACGAGCAGTACTTC. This codes for CASSPSGTPVRSYEQYF.

The rearrangement joins TRBV28 to TRBJ1-1; no firm D call. The V end was cut by 2 bases, the J end by 2 bases, with 21 bases between. Looked up from germline, CDR1 is MDHEN and CDR2 is SYDVKM. The CDR3 has 18 amino acids. The CDR3 DNA sequence: TGTGCCAGCAGTTTAAATGAGGAGGAGCCGAAGCTAAACACTGAAGCTTTCTTT. This gives the protein CASSLNEEEPKLNTEAFF.

Only one count was recorded for this clone. The V call is TRBV5-1, the J call TRBJ2-6; 8 bases map to TRBD1. Germline CDR1 is SGHRS and CDR2 is YFSETQ. Germline trimming cut 4 bases from V and 0 bases from J; bases unmatched to any gene: 9. The CDR3 loop spans 18 amino acids. CDR3 in DNA: TGCGCCAGCAGCCCGCAGACAGGGGTTTACTCTGGGGCCAACGTCCTGACTTTC. Its protein product is CASSPQTGVYSGANVLTF.

This clone occurred once. V usage is TRBV30 and J usage is TRBJ1-4, with TRBD1 identical over 7 bases. This CDR3 contains 14 residues. After removal of 2 bases from V and 8 bases from J, the junction contained 8 bases not matched to a gene. Germline-derived CDR1 and CDR2 are GTSNPN and SVGIG (reference sequence). Here the CDR3 reads CAWSRQGGWEKLFF. The CDR3 DNA follows: TGTGCCTGGAGTAGACAGGGTGGTTGGGAAAAACTGTTTTTT.

The J gene is TRBJ2-5, the V gene TRBV3-1 (or the pseudogene TRBV3-2); D unresolved. V shed 4 bases and J shed 1 base, with 10 bases lying between them. The CDR3 is 14 residues long. Germline loops: CDR1 LGHDT, CDR2 YNNKEL (reference sequence). DNA of the CDR3: TGTGCCAGCAGCCGTGGTGGGGTCCAAGAGACCCAGTACTTC. Translating gives CASSRGGVQETQYF.

V is TRBV7-9 and J is TRBJ2-7, with 7 nucleotides matching TRBD1. The V gene's germline CDR1 is SEHNR and CDR2 FQNEAQ (reference sequence). Trimming cost V 4 bases and J 5 bases; bases outside gene matches: 5. The CDR3 loop spans 13 amino acids. The CDR3 nucleotides are TGTGCCAGCAGCTCAAACACAGGGGACGAGCAGTACTTC. This encodes CASSSNTGDEQYF. The entire variable domain, with the rest obtained from reference TRBV7-9 and TRBJ2-7, is as follows: DTGVSQNPRHKITKRGQNVTFRCDPISEHNRLYWYRQTLGQGPEFLTYFQNEAQLEKSRLLSDRFSAERPKGSFSTLEIQRTEQGDSAMYLCASSSNTGDEQYFGPGTRLTVT.

V usage is TRBV19 and J usage is TRBJ2-7; either TRBD1 or TRBD2 may supply D (5 bases each). Germline V gene sequence: CDR1 LNHDA, CDR2 SQIVND (reference sequence). CDR3 length: 15 residues. V dropped 4 bases and J dropped 2 bases, with 15 bases sitting between them. CDR3 DNA sequence: TGTGCCAGTAGTACGCAGCTTTTGGGACCCTACGAGCAGTACTTC. This sequence encodes CASSTQLLGPYEQYF.

The chain is built from TRBV6-6 and TRBJ1-5; possible D gene TRBD1, 6 bases. CDR3 length: 15 residues. With 7 bases removed from V and 0 bases from J, the gap between germline ends came to 13 bases. Germline CDR1 reads MNHNY; CDR2 reads SVGAGI (reference sequence). The CDR3 region has the DNA TGTGCCAGCAACTTACAGGGTTATAGCAATCAGCCCCAGCATTTT. Translating gives CASNLQGYSNQPQHF.

V and J are TRBV5-6 and TRBJ1-5; TRBD1 might be the D (5 bases). Looked up from germline, CDR1 is SGHDT and CDR2 is YYEEEE. V lost 1 base and J 0 bases, leaving 14 bases between the germline ends. The CDR3 spans 17 residues. CDR3 region: CASSLTAGGYSNQPQHF. Written as DNA, the CDR3 is TGTGCCAGCAGCTTGACAGCCGGGGGATATAGCAATCAGCCCCAGCATTTT.

The genes are TRBV7-9 and TRBJ2-1; D might be TRBD1 (5 bases). CDR3 length: 13 residues. Between the trimmed V and J ends, which lost 3 bases and 7 bases, there was a span of 10 bases. Germline assignment: CDR1 SEHNR and CDR2 FQNEAQ (reference sequence). CDR3 sequence: CASSLAKGNEQFF. CDR3 sequence (DNA): TGTGCCAGCAGCTTGGCTAAGGGGAATGAGCAGTTCTTC. Complete variable domain (other parts from reference TRBV7-9 and TRBJ2-1): DTGVSQNPRHKITKRGQNVTFRCDPISEHNRLYWYRQTLGQGPEFLTYFQNEAQLEKSRLLSDRFSAERPKGSFSTLEIQRTEQGDSAMYLCASSLAKGNEQFFGPGTRLTVL.

In DNA, the CDR3 is TGTGCCTGGACGGGAGGGTTGACCGAAGCTTTCTTT. This codes for CAWTGGLTEAFF. V gene TRBV30 combines with J gene TRBJ1-1; the D is unclear. V was cut by 4 bases and J by 8 bases, with 14 bases left in between. Germline V gene sequence: CDR1 GTSNPN, CDR2 SVGIG (reference sequence). The CDR3 loop spans 12 amino acids.

This clone showed up just a few times. The J gene is TRBJ2-1, the V gene TRBV6-5; no firm D call. CDR3 length equals 14 residues. Trimming left V 2 bases short and J 8 bases short, with 13 bases between. Germline loops: CDR1 MNHEY, CDR2 SVGAGI. CDR3 loop: CASSYRQAQHEQFF. The DNA of the CDR3 is TGTGCCAGCAGTTACCGGCAGGCCCAGCATGAGCAGTTCTTC.

The chain is built from TRBV25-1 and TRBJ2-5, with D tentatively TRBD1 (6 bases). V was pared by 8 bases and J by 1 base, with 8 bases between. CDR3 length equals 12 residues. The germline gives CDR1 MGHDK, CDR2 SYGVNS. CDR3 loop: CASGGFQETQYF. The CDR3, as DNA: TGTGCCAGCGGGGGCTTCCAAGAGACCCAGTACTTC.

Concerning this clone itself: In the same sample, other DNA sequences code for this CDR3. The chain is built from TRBV19 and TRBJ1-1; D uncertain. The CDR3 spans 13 residues. With 1 base removed from V and 1 base from J, the gap between germline ends came to 4 bases. Germline CDR1 LNHDA, CDR2 SQIVND (reference sequence). The CDR3 loop reads CASSIGRNTEAFF. The CDR3 DNA reads as TGTGCCAGTAGTATAGGAAGGAACACTGAAGCTTTCTTT.